This TCR beta chain was found in a study of cytomegalovirus exposure and HLA in healthy donors. Regarding the study as a whole: According to the study, 150 to 200 TCR beta chains were cytomegalovirus-associated.

The V end was cut by 0 bases, the J end by 10 bases, with 13 bases between. This CDR3 is built from 14 residues. Germline values: CDR1 SGHRS, CDR2 YFSETQ. Note on this clone: Its matching antigen is unknown.

13 Jbeta primers and 60 Vbeta primers were used for the PCR. Profiled with immunoSEQ multiplex PCR; TCRdb holds only in-frame clones, not every one. The sample holds some 200,000 clones, just under 70% seen once. Sequenced material: PBMCs. This TCR derives from a man aged 40-49 years in good health and CMV-seropositive. The chain has TRBV5-1 and TRBJ1-4, with D possibly TRBD1 on 6 matching bases. The CDR3 is CASSLAGQGSKLFF. The DNA of the CDR3 is TGCGCCAGCAGCTTGGCCGGGCAGGGGTCAAAACTGTTTTTT.